The sequence of this T cell receptor beta chain was determined in a study of blood T cells in healthy people across ages. As for this clonotype: The antigen is unknown.

Whole-study findings and limits: Comparison with aged donors showed that long-lived donors had more naive CD4+ cells and higher diversity.

Trimming took 2 bases from V and 0 from J, leaving 11 bases between them. The germline gives CDR1 SGHTA, CDR2 FQGNSA. The CDR3 totals 15 residues. Sample-barcoded 5' priming and a J-beta primer mix drove a second PCR of roughly 6 to 12 cycles. TCRdb recomputed calls from the 5' RACE reads with MiXCR, one row per CDR3 protein. The sample has around 500,000 distinct CDR3 sequences; around half are singletons. Russia was home to the donors, healthy Caucasian individuals aged roughly 6 to 95. Each donor gave approximately 9.5 milliliters of peripheral blood. A minimum of 7 million PBMCs was isolated per sample.

The J gene is TRBJ2-7, the V gene TRBV7-2, with a possible D match to TRBD2 (5 bases). This TCR was recovered from a man at least 80 years old in good health. Sequencing was carried out using blood. The DNA of the CDR3 is TGTGCCAGCAGCTTACATCTAGCCTTCTCCTACGAGCAGTACTTC. Protein product: CASSLHLAFSYEQYF. Full variable domain (rest looked up from reference TRBV7-2 and TRBJ2-7): GAGVSQSPSNKVTEKGKDVELRCDPISGHTALYWYRQSLGQGLEFLIYFQGNSAPDKSGLPSDRFSAERTGGSVSTLTIQRTQQEDSAVYLCASSLHLAFSYEQYFGPGTRLTVT.